The 13 T cell receptor beta chains below all came from one sample that was sequenced in a study of blood T cells in healthy people across ages. PCR was performed a second time for about 6 to 12 cycles using a sample-barcoded 5' primer and a J-beta primer mix. TCRdb re-derived calls from the 5' RACE reads in MiXCR, one entry per CDR3 protein. The sample includes 550,000 to 600,000 distinct CDR3 sequences, roughly 43% of them seen just once. The sample was blood. The receptors here all came from a man at least 80 years old in good health.

V usage is TRBV11-3 and J usage is TRBJ2-1; 9 bases are a match to TRBD2. V shed 2 bases, J shed 6 bases, and the junction held 5 bases outside the gene matches. CDR1 and CDR2 (germline): SGHNT, YENEEA. The CDR3 contains 15 residues. CDR3 bases: TGTGCCAGCAGCTTACCCCAGCGGGAGGCCAATGAGCAGTTCTTC. Protein sequence: CASSLPQREANEQFF. The variable domain in full, with the rest retrieved from reference TRBV11-3 and TRBJ2-1, is EAGVVQSPRYKIIEKKQPVAFWCNPISGHNTLYWYLQNLGQGPELLIRYENEEAVDDSQLPKDRFSAERLKGVDSTLKIQPAELGDSAVYLCASSLPQREANEQFFGPGTRLTVL.

The V gene is TRBV7-2, the J gene TRBJ2-1, with 10 nucleotides matching TRBD2. Germline lookup yields CDR1 SGHTA and CDR2 FQGNSA. The trim removed 2 bases at V and 1 base at J, leaving 11 bases unmatched. The CDR3 runs to 19 residues. This chain's CDR3 is CASSLYRTSGTPSYNEQFF. CDR3 DNA: TGTGCCAGCAGCTTATATCGGACTAGCGGTACACCATCCTACAATGAGCAGTTCTTC.

This chain uses TRBV20-1 with TRBJ2-3; the match to TRBD2 covers 11 bases. Trimming at V came to 3 bases and at J to 6 bases, leaving 5 bases not matched to a gene. In germline, CDR1 is DFQATT, CDR2 SNEGSKA (reference sequence). The CDR3 totals 14 residues. CDR3 sequence reads: CSARNSGRGDTQYF. Here the CDR3 DNA reads TGCAGTGCTAGGAATAGCGGGAGGGGCGATACGCAGTATTTT.

This clonotype was counted between two and nine times. The chain combines TRBV20-1 with TRBJ1-4, with a weak D call TRBD1 (5 bases). Looked up from germline, CDR1 is DFQATT and CDR2 is SNEGSKA (reference sequence). The CDR3 covers 13 residues. The germline V and J ends were trimmed by 5 bases and 6 bases, with 13 bases remaining between them. Here the CDR3 reads CSAGTGGDEKLFF. The DNA of the CDR3 is TGCAGTGCTGGCACCGGGGGGGATGAAAAACTGTTTTTT.

This clonotype was detected a few times. The V gene is TRBV6-5, the J gene TRBJ2-7; 9 bases are shared with TRBD1. The CDR3 totals 16 residues. The germline CDR1 and CDR2 sequences are MNHEY and SVGAGI. V was pared by 0 bases and J by 2 bases, with 5 bases of the junction left unmatched. CDR3 in amino acids: CASSYSNRGQTYEQYF. The DNA for the CDR3 is TGTGCCAGCAGTTACTCGAACAGGGGGCAAACCTACGAGCAGTACTTC.

The chain employs TRBV7-2 and TRBJ2-7; D is ambiguous. In germline, CDR1 is SGHTA, CDR2 FQGNSA. V was shortened by 2 bases and J by 4 bases, with 9 bases between the two germline ends. The CDR3 loop spans 13 amino acids. The DNA of the CDR3 is TGTGCCAGCAGCTTACCGGAGCTTTACGAGCAGTACTTC. It yields the protein CASSLPELYEQYF.

This clonotype has just a few counts. The chain links TRBV7-2 to TRBJ1-2; D may be TRBD1 (6 bases). V shed 5 bases and J shed 2 bases, with 15 bases lying between them. The CDR3 loop spans 15 amino acids. Germline-derived CDR1 and CDR2 are SGHTA and FQGNSA. CDR3 sequence: CASSAGADGNYGYTF. CDR3 coding DNA: TGTGCCAGCAGCGCAGGGGCGGACGGGAACTATGGCTACACCTTC.

This clonotype came up many times. The rearrangement links TRBV6-6 to TRBJ2-1, with a weak D call TRBD1 (6 bases). In germline, CDR1 is MNHNY, CDR2 SVGAGI (reference sequence). This CDR3 comprises 14 residues. The ends were cut back, 7 bases at V and 8 bases at J, with 18 bases in the middle. CDR3 amino acids: CASNPRQESHEQFF. Here the CDR3 DNA reads TGTGCCAGCAACCCTCGACAGGAATCCCATGAGCAGTTCTTC.

The V and J genes are TRBV4-2 and TRBJ2-1; D ambiguous. Germline CDR1 reads LGHNA; CDR2 reads YNFKEQ. Trimming pared 2 bases from V and 6 bases from J, leaving 8 bases between. The CDR3 has 13 residues. CDR3 sequence reads: CASSQSSRNEQFF. The CDR3 coding sequence is TGTGCCAGCAGCCAATCGTCGCGCAATGAGCAGTTCTTC.

The table lists this clonotype with many counts. The chain employs TRBV6-6 and TRBJ2-7; TRBD1 or TRBD2 may be the D gene (5 bases each). The CDR3 is made up of 14 amino acids. Germline CDR1 reads MNHNY; CDR2 reads SVGAGI (reference sequence). Trimming took 5 bases from V and 3 from J, leaving 14 bases between them. The CDR3 protein is CASSKRDGDYEQYF. In nucleotides, the CDR3 is TGTGCCAGCAGTAAAAGGGACGGTGACTACGAGCAGTACTTC.

This clonotype has only a few counts. The V call is TRBV6-6, the J call TRBJ1-1; 9 nucleotides agree with TRBD1. V shed 6 bases and J 7 bases; nucleotides not matched to a gene: 9. Germline CDR1 MNHNY, CDR2 SVGAGI (reference sequence). This CDR3 contains 14 residues. CDR3 bases: TGTGCCAGCAGCCTACAGGGGGCGGACCGTGAAGCTTTCTTT. Its protein product is CASSLQGADREAFF.

The chain joins TRBV20-1 to TRBJ1-5, with 8 bases that match TRBD1. CDR3 length: 14 residues. In germline, CDR1 is DFQATT, CDR2 SNEGSKA (reference sequence). V dropped 7 bases and J dropped 7; count of bases not matched to a gene: 12. As DNA, the CDR3 is TGCAGTGTCCACAGGGGGGTACGAGGGCAGCCCCAGCATTTT. Translating it yields CSVHRGVRGQPQHF.

The V call is TRBV28, the J call TRBJ1-2, with no clear D. Germline CDR1 and CDR2: MDHEN and SYDVKM. Trimming left V 1 base short and J 7 bases short, with 10 bases between. The CDR3 totals 13 residues. CDR3 protein: CASSLSGTPGYTF. The CDR3 DNA reads as TGTGCCAGCAGTTTATCGGGCACCCCTGGCTACACCTTC.